These T cell receptor beta chains were read from a single sample in a study of blood T cell repertoires in COVID-19. Clones were sequenced by immunoSEQ multiplex PCR, and TCRdb holds only the in-frame ones, with some missing. The sample has some 120,000 clones; around 70% are singletons. Source material: peripheral blood. These receptors were taken from a man older than 75 with COVID-19, enrolled during active disease. Both conserved end residues are part of each CDR3. The order of the fields is clone size, D gene, J gene, V gene, CDR3 DNA, CDR3 protein. The D gene is left open where the match is weak. Clone sizes are given selectively: once, few, many, or a class where the clone is expanded.

>-|-|TRBJ2-5|TRBV28
TGTGCCAGCAGTCCCATTTACCAATCCCTAGCAGACCAAGAGACCCAGTACTTC
CASSPIYQSLADQETQYF
>-|-|TRBJ1-1|TRBV4-3
TGCGCCAGCAGCCAAGAGTTCGGGGGTAACACTGAAGCTTTCTTT
CASSQEFGGNTEAFF
>few|TRBD2|TRBJ2-7|TRBV5-4
TGTGCCAGCAGCTTGGGACTAGCGGGAGTGGCCTACGAGCAGTACTTC
CASSLGLAGVAYEQYF
>-|TRBD2|TRBJ2-7|TRBV6-5
TGTGCCAGCAGTTACTCGGAACTAGCGGGAGGGGAGCAGTACTTC
CASSYSELAGGEQYF
>-|TRBD1|TRBJ1-3|TRBV15
TGTGCCACCAGCAGAGATAATCAAGGGGGCGTTCGAAACACCATATATTTT
CATSRDNQGGVRNTIYF
>few|-|TRBJ2-5|TRBV28
TGTGCCAGCAGTTTATCAGCGCGGGAGACCCAGTACTTC
CASSLSARETQYF
>-|-|TRBJ1-1|TRBV28
TGTGCCAGCAGTTTATCTCGGGACTCTCCGAACACTGAAGCTTTCTTT
CASSLSRDSPNTEAFF
>-|-|TRBJ2-1|TRBV11-2
TGTGCCAGCAGCTTAGCGGGAACATACAATGAGCAGTTCTTC
CASSLAGTYNEQFF
>-|-|TRBJ1-2|TRBV2
TGTGCCAGCAGTCCCGAGTCCGGAGGGGTTTATGGCTACACCTTC
CASSPESGGVYGYTF
>-|-|TRBJ1-5|TRBV27
TGTGCCAGCAGTTTGGGCCTATACGGTCAGCCCCAGCATTTT
CASSLGLYGQPQHF
>-|TRBD1|TRBJ1-3|TRBV3-1/TRBV3-2
TGTGCCAGCAGCCCAGGACAGGGTCGCTCTGGAAACACCATATATTTT
CASSPGQGRSGNTIYF
>-|TRBD1|TRBJ1-2|TRBV29-1
TGCAGCGTCCAGACAGGGCGCTATGGCTACACCTTC
CSVQTGRYGYTF
>-|TRBD1|TRBJ1-2|TRBV6-8
TGTGCCAGCATGAGAAGAGGACAGGGGAGGGTAGACTATGGCTACACCTTC
CASMRRGQGRVDYGYTF
>-|-|TRBJ2-7|TRBV6-5
TGTGCCAGCAGTTACCCGGGAGTGGGGCTCTCCGAGCAGTACTTC
CASSYPGVGLSEQYF
>few|TRBD2|TRBJ2-1|TRBV7-6
TGTGCCAGCAGCCCTAGAGGACTAGCGGTTAATGAGCAGTTCTTC
CASSPRGLAVNEQFF
>few|TRBD1|TRBJ1-5|TRBV6-2/TRBV6-3
TGTGCCAGCAGCGGACAGGGGATAGGTAATAGCAATCAGCCCCAGCATTTT
CASSGQGIGNSNQPQHF
>-|-|TRBJ2-7|TRBV7-8
TGTGCCAGCAGCGTTAAAGCGGACCTCTACGAGCAGTACTTC
CASSVKADLYEQYF
>-|-|TRBJ1-3|TRBV15
TGTGCCACCAGCAGAGGAACAGACTCTGGAAACACCATATATTTT
CATSRGTDSGNTIYF
>-|-|TRBJ2-1|TRBV24-1
TGTGCCACCAGTGATCCCAGGGGGGCCTCCTACAATGAGCAGTTCTTC
CATSDPRGASYNEQFF
>once|-|TRBJ1-1|TRBV4-3
TGCGCCAGCAGCCAAGATAATGGTCGGGACACTGAAGCTTTCTTT
CASSQDNGRDTEAFF
>once|-|TRBJ1-5|TRBV6-5
TGTGCCCTCGGAAGGGGGTCCCATCAGCCCCAGCATTTT
CALGRGSHQPQHF
>-|TRBD1|TRBJ2-7|TRBV28
TGTGCCAGCAGTGGGACGGACAGGGCCTACGAGCAGTACTTC
CASSGTDRAYEQYF
>-|TRBD1|TRBJ1-4|TRBV6-5
TGTGCCAGCAGTACAGGGGATACTGAAAAACTGTTTTTT
CASSTGDTEKLFF
>few|-|TRBJ1-2|TRBV19
TGTGCCAGTAGTATAGATCTATCGGGGGACTATGGCTACACCTTC
CASSIDLSGDYGYTF
>once|TRBD2|TRBJ2-5|TRBV9
TGTGCCAGCAGCCCGGGACTACCCGAAGAGACCCAGTACTTC
CASSPGLPEETQYF
>-|TRBD1|TRBJ1-5|TRBV28
TGTGCCAGCATCCAGGGGGATGGGCATCAGCCCCAGCATTTT
CASIQGDGHQPQHF
>-|TRBD1|TRBJ1-4|TRBV7-2
TGTGCCAGCAGCTCGCCCGGGACAGATGAAAAACTGTTTTTT
CASSSPGTDEKLFF
>-|-|TRBJ1-1|TRBV6-5
TGTGCCAGCAGTTACGTACAGGGTTACACTGAAGCTTTCTTT
CASSYVQGYTEAFF
>-|TRBD1|TRBJ1-2|TRBV2
TGTGCCGGTTCACAGGGGATTTATGGCTACACCTTC
CAGSQGIYGYTF
>-|TRBD2|TRBJ2-1|TRBV23-1
TGCGCCAGCAGTCAATCTTCTCACCCACCTAGCGGAGGCCGTGAGCAGTTCTTC
CASSQSSHPPSGGREQFF
>-|TRBD2|TRBJ2-2|TRBV6-4
TGTGCCAGCAGTGACTCAGCGGGAGGTTCCGGGGAGCTGTTTTTT
CASSDSAGGSGELFF
>-|-|TRBJ2-5|TRBV29-1
TGCAGCGCCCCGTCCCCAGAATTCAAGACCCAGTACTTC
CSAPSPEFKTQYF
>-|-|TRBJ2-3|TRBV5-1
TGCGCCAGCAGCCGGAGGGGAAGCACAGATACGCAGTATTTT
CASSRRGSTDTQYF
>-|TRBD1|TRBJ2-3|TRBV5-6
TGTGCCAGCAGCTTGTACGCCCGGGACAGCGATATAGATACGCAGTATTTT
CASSLYARDSDIDTQYF
>-|TRBD1|TRBJ1-1|TRBV7-9
TGTGCCAGCAGCTTAGAGACAGGGGGCGGAACTGAAGCTTTCTTT
CASSLETGGGTEAFF
>few|-|TRBJ2-1|TRBV16
TGTGCCAGCAGCCAATCCCGGGACAATGAGCAGTTCTTC
CASSQSRDNEQFF
>many|-|TRBJ1-1|TRBV19
TGTGCCAGTAACGCAGACTTTGAAGCTTTCTTT
CASNADFEAFF
>-|-|TRBJ2-5|TRBV27
TGTGCCAGCAGTTTATCGGTAATGGGGGCCGGCGAGACCCAGTACTTC
CASSLSVMGAGETQYF
>few|-|TRBJ2-1|TRBV7-6
TGTGCCAGCAGCTTCTCTGTCGGGAGCTCCTACAATGAGCAGTTCTTC
CASSFSVGSSYNEQFF
>-|-|TRBJ2-1|TRBV5-6
TGTGCCAGCAGCTTTGGAGGGCCGGCGTTGGATCAGTTCTTC
CASSFGGPALDQFF
>-|TRBD1|TRBJ2-5|TRBV3-1/TRBV3-2
TGTGCCAGCAGCCCAGGGACAGGGCAACAAGAGACCCAGTACTTC
CASSPGTGQQETQYF
>-|-|TRBJ1-1|TRBV29-1
TGCAGCGTTGTTAAGACAGGGAACACTGAAGCTTTCTTT
CSVVKTGNTEAFF
>-|-|TRBJ2-1|TRBV24-1
TGTGCCACCAGTGACCGGGACACTTACAATGAGCAGTTCTTC
CATSDRDTYNEQFF
>-|TRBD2|TRBJ2-1|TRBV5-6
TGTGCCAGCAGCCAAGGGACTAGCAATGAGCAGTTCTTC
CASSQGTSNEQFF
>-|-|TRBJ1-4|TRBV5-4
TGTGCCAGCAGCGCACAGGGAGGGGGGGATGAAAAACTGTTTTTT
CASSAQGGGDEKLFF
>-|-|TRBJ2-3|TRBV30
TGTGCCTGGAGTGTGGTTCTACCCCCAGATACGCAGTATTTT
CAWSVVLPPDTQYF
>-|-|TRBJ2-6|TRBV19
TGTGCCAGTAGAGGGGGGGCGCTTGGGGCCAACGTCCTGACTTTC
CASRGGALGANVLTF
>-|TRBD2|TRBJ2-7|TRBV7-2
TGTGCCAGCAGCTTCCAAAGTAGCGGGGCCTACGAGCAGTACTTC
CASSFQSSGAYEQYF
>-|TRBD1|TRBJ2-1|TRBV5-1
TGCGCCAGCAGCTTGACTGCGGACAGGGTAGGAAACAATGAGCAGTTCTTC
CASSLTADRVGNNEQFF
>-|-|TRBJ2-3|TRBV27
TGTGCCAGCAGTTTGTTAGGGAGCGCAGATACGCAGTATTTT
CASSLLGSADTQYF
>once|TRBD2|TRBJ2-3|TRBV6-2/TRBV6-3
TGTGCCAGCAGCGACGCGGGAGTAACAGATACGCAGTATTTT
CASSDAGVTDTQYF
>few|TRBD2|TRBJ2-3|TRBV6-5
TGTGCCAGTAAACTAGCGGGAGGAGATACGCAGTATTTT
CASKLAGGDTQYF
>-|TRBD2|TRBJ2-3|TRBV29-1
TGCAGCGTTGCCCCTAGCGGAGTGGGCACAGATACGCAGTATTTT
CSVAPSGVGTDTQYF
>few|-|TRBJ1-4|TRBV5-1
TGCGCCAGCAGCTTGGGGACAGTAACTAATGAAAAACTGTTTTTT
CASSLGTVTNEKLFF